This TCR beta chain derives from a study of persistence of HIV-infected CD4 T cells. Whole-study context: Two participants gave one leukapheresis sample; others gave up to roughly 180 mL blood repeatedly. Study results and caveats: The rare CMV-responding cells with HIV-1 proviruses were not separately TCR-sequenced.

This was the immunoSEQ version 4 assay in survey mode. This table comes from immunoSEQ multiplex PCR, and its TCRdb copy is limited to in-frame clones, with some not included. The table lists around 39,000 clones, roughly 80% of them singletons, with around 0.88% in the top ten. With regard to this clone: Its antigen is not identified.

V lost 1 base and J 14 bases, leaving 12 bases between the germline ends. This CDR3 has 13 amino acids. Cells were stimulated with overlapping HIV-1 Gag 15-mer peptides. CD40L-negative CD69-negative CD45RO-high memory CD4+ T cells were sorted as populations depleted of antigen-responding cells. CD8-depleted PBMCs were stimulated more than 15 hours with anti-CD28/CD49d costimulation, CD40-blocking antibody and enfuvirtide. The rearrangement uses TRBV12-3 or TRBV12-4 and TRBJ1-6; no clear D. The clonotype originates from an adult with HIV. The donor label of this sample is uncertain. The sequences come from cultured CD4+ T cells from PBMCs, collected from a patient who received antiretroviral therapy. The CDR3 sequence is CASSLGRDVALHF. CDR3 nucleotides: TGTGCCAGCAGTTTAGGTCGGGATGTAGCCCTCCACTTT.